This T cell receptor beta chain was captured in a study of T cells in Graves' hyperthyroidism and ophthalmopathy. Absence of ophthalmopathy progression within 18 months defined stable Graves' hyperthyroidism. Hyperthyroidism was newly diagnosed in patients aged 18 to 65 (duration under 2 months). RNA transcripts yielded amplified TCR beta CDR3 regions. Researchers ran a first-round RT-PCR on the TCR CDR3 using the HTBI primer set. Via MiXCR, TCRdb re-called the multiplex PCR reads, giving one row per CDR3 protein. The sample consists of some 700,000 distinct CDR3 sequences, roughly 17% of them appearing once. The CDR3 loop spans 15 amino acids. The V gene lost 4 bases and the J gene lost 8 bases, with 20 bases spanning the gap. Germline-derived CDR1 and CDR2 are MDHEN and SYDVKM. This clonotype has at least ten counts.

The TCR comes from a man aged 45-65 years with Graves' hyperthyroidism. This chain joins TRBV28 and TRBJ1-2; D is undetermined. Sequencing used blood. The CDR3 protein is CASSSPISGLRGYTF. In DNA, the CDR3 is TGTGCCAGCAGTTCCCCCATTTCCGGGCTGCGGGGCTACACCTTC.